This T cell receptor (beta chain) comes out of a study of response to subunit inactivated influenza vaccine (dated by TCRdb to the late 2010s). Regarding the complete study: Deep quantitative T cell receptor repertoire profiling was used in the study to track responses to a trivalent subunit inactivated influenza vaccine.

The method was RT-PCR. These reads were obtained on an Illumina HiSeq 2500. TCRdb handled the public reads itself, with Q25 trimming in fastp and clone calling in MiXCR, and kept productive beta chains. Each CDR3 protein gets just one entry, which takes the most common genes and DNA from the rows behind it. The sample contains some 550,000 distinct CDR3 sequences, under 30% of them found a single time. The ten largest clones take up 2.5% to 3.5% of the sample. What the work shows at the level of the full study, not this receptor alone: It was suggested by the authors that each seasonal influenza vaccination may recruit only a limited number of new T cells.

V drops 1 base and J drops 12 bases, leaving 19 bases in between. The CDR3 contains 14 residues, cysteine and phenylalanine counted. The kept DNA is CDR3 alone, 42 bases in frame from the first base. The germline V gene encodes CDR1 SEHNR and CDR2 FQNEAQ (reference sequence). This clonotype appeared a few times. Its antigen remains unidentified. No base qualities exist here, and no much larger clone lies one base off it. These data also featured in a second study, about T cells expressing NK-cell markers. The second publication reports: TCR beta cDNA libraries were made by 5'RACE template switching that added a universal primer site and unique molecular identifiers. About eight donors provided sorted CD3+CD56+NKG2C+, CD3+CD56+NKG2C- and CD3+CD56-NKG2C+ T-cell subsets, whose TCR beta-chain repertoires were profiled. Seven of the eight sequenced donors were HCMV-seropositive and one was HCMV-seronegative. In several experiments an anti-gammadeltaTCR antibody was added to restrict sorting to alphabetaTCR-expressing T cells. In roughly six donors, the dominant CD3+CD56+NKG2C+ clonotypes ranked among the top 10 CD8+ clonotypes, making up about 1.0-8% of CD8+ T cells. Those dominant clonotypes were again the most abundant among CD3+CD56-NKG2C+ cells in a handful of donors, at roughly 25-60.1%. It remained unclear whether the expanded NKG2C-expressing T cell clones were specific for HCMV antigens. The study sequenced eight donors, all healthy volunteers chosen at random: three men and five women. To determine HCMV serostatus, a commercial ELISA kit was used to detect HCMV-specific IgG in serum. Peripheral blood mononuclear cells were isolated from blood by Ficoll density gradient centrifugation. Magnetic immunoseparation with Miltenyi isolation kits was used to isolate CD4+ and CD8+ T cells from PBMC. cDNA synthesis was primed from the TCR beta constant segment and was followed by two successive PCR amplification steps. Libraries were sequenced as 2 x 150 bp reads on Illumina HiSeq 2000/2500, MiSeq or NextSeq. MIGEC handled demultiplexing of the reads and grouping by UMI, while MiTCR was used to assemble and quantify clonotypes. To exclude erroneous sequences, only TCR cDNA sequences supported by at least two reads were retained. Downstream repertoire analysis used the tcR package, and clonotypes were matched across fractions by CDR3 nucleotide sequence plus V segment. Antigen specificity was annotated against VDJdb with VDJmatch, allowing one amino acid substitution in CDR3.

The chain employs TRBV7-9 and TRBJ2-7; the D segment could be TRBD2, given 6 matching bases. The sequencing used CD4+ T cells sorted from PBMCs, collected roughly 12 days after vaccination. This receptor was identified in a man in his forties or fifties who received an inactivated influenza vaccine. Donor details come from another sample of the same person, matched by shared clones. The DNA sequence is as follows: TGTGCCAGCAGCTTAGGAACCGGGACTGAGAGACGGTACTTC. This translates into CASSLGTGTERRYF.